This T cell receptor beta chain was documented in a study of blood T cell repertoires in COVID-19 (dated by TCRdb to the early 2020s). Broadly, across the study: Samples from collaborators originated in the United States, Italy and Spain and spanned both the acute and convalescent phases of COVID-19. The repertoires were released in a freely available public database intended as a resource for research on the immune response to SARS-CoV-2. Nearly every sample came with metadata listing a de-identified subject ID, COVID-19 status, age in years and sex. The material from the prospective study consisted of cDNA or gDNA derived from T cells, B-cell-depleted T cells, or PBMCs. The samples were drawn from two sources: the first 160 participants of the ongoing ImmuneRACE study, and 1,254 subjects contributed by 6 global collaborators. The dataset comprised deeply sampled blood TCRbeta repertoires from subjects exposed to, actively infected with, or recovered from COVID-19. HLA class I and class II types, where available, came from metadata supplied by the sample provider rather than from assay-based typing.

What the study reported, not specific to this receptor: Clinical and demographic metadata were provided uncurated, with the amount varying by source and participant.

Turning to this clone: Its antigen is still unknown. Base qualities are not at hand, and no much larger clone is one base apart.

The CDR3 has 12 amino acids, counting the end cysteine and phenylalanine. Of the read, only the CDR3 DNA is kept; its 36 bases are in frame from base 1. V lost 3 bases and J lost 4 bases; the stretch between them is 4 bases long. The germline V gene gives CDR1 as MDHEN and CDR2 as SYDVKM. TCRbeta CDR3 regions were amplified from genomic DNA using the immunoSEQ Assay, a bias-controlled multiplex PCR. In the original analysis: Nucleated cell counts per sample were estimated from amplification of reference gene primers within the assay. To quantify the absolute abundance of each unique TCRbeta CDR3 rearrangement, sequence reads were collapsed and filtered. For each sample, productive Simpson clonality was calculated as the square root of Simpson's diversity index across productive rearrangements. The source is immuneACCESS, and TCRdb retained only in-frame sequences with V and J called. Part of the clones is not carried over; for the studies checked, unresolved V genes explain less than half of this, and the remainder is unexplained. The V and J calls and clone size come from that table; D and trimming were worked out from the DNA. A total of under 500,000 clones appear in this sample, about 85% of them only once. Of the sample, over 1.5% is held by the ten largest clones.

Participants in the prospective study were enrolled through a virtual design, were aged 18 to 89 years, and lived in approximately 25 United States geographic areas. In the prospective study, cohorts were assigned on the basis of participant-reported clinical history obtained from a screening survey and a study questionnaire. Each participant in the prospective study had whole blood, serum and a nasopharyngeal or oropharyngeal swab collected by mobile phlebotomists. Over a roughly 2-month period, participants in the prospective study had the option of providing additional blood draws and questionnaires. Blood samples from the prospective study were shipped frozen or at room temperature prior to DNA extraction.

The sequencing sample was made of PBMCs or T cells enriched from blood (not recorded which). The sequence links TRBV28 to TRBJ1-3, with the D gene call left open. The source is a woman aged 18-29 years with acute COVID-19. The DNA sequence is TGTGCCAGCAGTTTGGAGGGAAACACCATATATTTT. It codes for CASSLEGNTIYF. The entire variable domain, with the stretches around the CDR3 drawn from the reference TRBV28 and TRBJ1-3 proteins, is DVKVTQSSRYLVKRTGEKVFLECVQDMDHENMFWYRQDPGLGLRLIYFSYDVKMKEKGDIPEGYSVSREKKERFSLILESASTNQTSMYLCASSLEGNTIYFGEGSWLTVV.